Each of the 16 T cell receptor beta chains below was sequenced from the same sample in a study of naive and memory T cell subsets. Findings of the study overall: Naive repertoires, especially CD8, held a few larger clonotypes, possibly memory cells re-expressing CD45RA.

An equimolar mix of two oligonucleotides served as the beta constant-region primer for TRBC1 and TRBC2. The ligated cDNA underwent four PCR rounds using SP2 and nested alpha and beta constant-region primers. From the UMI-ligation and nested PCR reads, TCRdb called clonotypes with MiXCR, one entry per CDR3 protein. The repertoire holds 150,000 or so distinct CDR3 sequences, with over 20% as singletons. Antigens for these TCRs are unknown. Sequenced sample: naive CD4+ T cells from blood. The receptors originated from a human donor in good health.

J is TRBJ2-1 and V is TRBV12-3 or TRBV12-4, with a tentative D call TRBD1 (5 bases). Trimming cost V 1 base and J 6 bases, with 13 bases left between them. This CDR3 region has 15 residues. In DNA, the CDR3 is TGTGCCAGCAGTTTAGTATCGGCAGGGCCCAATGAGCAGTTCTTC. Protein sequence: CASSLVSAGPNEQFF.

This clonotype was observed a few times. This chain uses TRBV5-1 with TRBJ2-1; D is undetermined. Germline V CDR1 and CDR2: SGHRS, YFSETQ. Trimming pared 2 bases from V and 7 bases from J, leaving 4 bases between. The CDR3 spans 11 residues. The CDR3 loop is CASSFQNEQFF. CDR3 sequence (DNA): TGCGCCAGCAGCTTTCAGAATGAGCAGTTCTTC.

In its sample, this clonotype was seen a few times. CDR3 DNA sequence: TGCAGTGCGGGGAGACTTCGCGATGAGCAGTTCTTC. Translating it yields CSAGRLRDEQFF. The chain joins TRBV20-1 to TRBJ2-1, with a tentative D call TRBD2 (5 bases). CDR3 length equals 12 residues. With 6 bases removed from V and 8 bases from J, the gap between germline ends came to 14 bases. Germline V gene sequence: CDR1 DFQATT, CDR2 SNEGSKA (reference sequence).

The chain has TRBV27 and TRBJ2-7; TRBD1 is a possible D gene (5 bases). The CDR3 consists of 12 residues. Deletions cut 6 bases from V and 3 bases from J, with 9 bases between. Germline loops: CDR1 MNHEY, CDR2 SMNVEV (reference sequence). DNA for the CDR3: TGTGCCAGCAGAGACAGTTTCTACGAGCAGTACTTC. Translated: CASRDSFYEQYF.

This clonotype was found a few times. This chain uses TRBV7-8 with TRBJ2-3; D uncertain. CDR3 length: 14 residues. Trimming removed 1 base at V and 2 bases at J, with 7 bases between. Per the germline V gene, CDR1 is SGHVS and CDR2 is FQNEAQ. CDR3 residues: CASSLGGITDTQYF. The CDR3 DNA is TGTGCCAGCAGCTTAGGCGGAATCACAGATACGCAGTATTTT.

The sample holds a few counts of this clonotype. This chain uses TRBV7-6 with TRBJ1-5; D possibly corresponds to TRBD1 (5 bases). This CDR3 spans 15 amino acids. V lost 2 bases to trimming and J lost 2 bases, with 10 bases between them. The germline V gene encodes CDR1 SGHVS and CDR2 FNYEAQ. The CDR3 coding sequence is TGTGCCAGCAGCTTAAGCGGAGGGGGCAATCAGCCCCAGCATTTT. Its protein product is CASSLSGGGNQPQHF.

This clonotype was seen ten or more times. The chain links TRBV20-1 to TRBJ2-3; 8 positions agree with TRBD2. After removal of 6 bases from V and 3 bases from J, the junction contained 11 bases not matched to a gene. Germline values: CDR1 DFQATT, CDR2 SNEGSKA (reference sequence). There are 15 residues in the CDR3. The chain's CDR3 is CSAAPGSGSTDTQYF. For the CDR3, the DNA is TGCAGTGCCGCGCCGGGGAGCGGGAGTACAGATACGCAGTATTTT.

There are many counts of this clonotype. The chain combines TRBV5-4 with TRBJ2-5; no clear D. The CDR3 sequence is 14 residues long. V was pared by 0 bases and J by 5 bases, with 11 bases between. Germline V CDR1 and CDR2: SGHNT, YYREEE (reference sequence). This CDR3 reads CASSLGSRGETQYF. The DNA for the CDR3 is TGTGCCAGCAGCTTGGGGTCCCGTGGGGAGACCCAGTACTTC.

There are many counts of this clonotype. The chain employs TRBV4-1 and TRBJ2-1; 15 nucleotides line up with TRBD2. The CDR3 consists of 16 residues. The junction had 5 bases not matched to a gene; V was cut back by 1 base and J by 10 bases. Germline CDR1 reads MGHRA; CDR2 reads YSYEKL. DNA of the CDR3: TGCGCCAGCAGCCAAGTGGGACTAGCGGGAGGTAAAGAGCAGTTCTTC. Protein product: CASSQVGLAGGKEQFF.

The count of this clonotype is one. The V gene is TRBV20-1, the J gene TRBJ1-5, with 9 bases fitting TRBD1. Germline V lookup: CDR1 DFQATT, CDR2 SNEGSKA (reference sequence). With V trimmed by 1 base and J by 0 bases, 10 bases remained unmatched. The CDR3 is 18 amino acids. CDR3 DNA: TGCAGTGCTAGAGTTTCCCCGGGACAGGGTTATAGCAATCAGCCCCAGCATTTT. This translates into CSARVSPGQGYSNQPQHF.

The chain recombines TRBV20-1 with TRBJ1-2, with TRBD1 matching 9 bases. Germline loops: CDR1 DFQATT, CDR2 SNEGSKA (reference sequence). Trimming at V came to 4 bases and at J to 2 bases, leaving 5 bases not matched to a gene. CDR3 size: 14 residues. The CDR3 is CSATQTGGNYGYTF. As DNA, the CDR3 is TGCAGTGCTACTCAGACAGGGGGAAACTATGGCTACACCTTC.

This clonotype was detected only a few times. The chain recombines TRBV12-3 or TRBV12-4 with TRBJ1-5; D unclear. CDR3 length: 13 residues. Trimming cost V 6 bases and J 2 bases, with 8 bases left between them. CDR3 sequence (DNA): TGTGCCAGCAGCAGTAGGGGCAATCAGCCCCAGCATTTT. Its protein is CASSSRGNQPQHF.

As DNA, the CDR3 is TGTGCCACCAGTGATACCCGGACTGTAGAGAATCAGCCCCAGCATTTT. Translated: CATSDTRTVENQPQHF. The chain recombines TRBV24-1 with TRBJ1-5; unclear D gene. Germline V gene data show CDR1 as KGHDR and CDR2 as SFDVKD. The CDR3 totals 16 residues. Trimming removed 3 bases from V and 4 bases from J, with 15 bases in between.

V is TRBV12-3 or TRBV12-4 and J is TRBJ1-1, with D unclear. The CDR3 contains 13 residues. The V gene lost 5 bases and the J gene lost 3 bases, with 10 bases spanning the gap. CDR3 amino acids: CASSVQEYTEAFF. The CDR3 DNA follows: TGTGCCAGCAGTGTCCAGGAATACACTGAAGCTTTCTTT.

The chain employs TRBV3-1 and TRBJ1-1; D not certain. There are 16 residues in the CDR3. CDR1 is LGHDT, CDR2 YNNKEL, per germline (reference sequence). The germline V and J ends were trimmed by 4 bases and 0 bases, with 15 bases remaining between them. The CDR3 DNA sequence: TGTGCCAGCAGCCCTTTTGTTCAGACGCTGAACACTGAAGCTTTCTTT. Translated: CASSPFVQTLNTEAFF.

V and J are TRBV7-6 and TRBJ2-1; D remains unclear. V was shortened by 3 bases and J by 6 bases, with 12 bases between the two germline ends. Germline V gene lookup returns CDR1 SGHVS and CDR2 FNYEAQ. The CDR3 is 14 amino acids. The CDR3 here is CASSFDLGRNEQFF. The CDR3 nucleotides are TGTGCCAGCAGCTTTGACTTGGGTCGCAATGAGCAGTTCTTC. The whole variable domain, filled in from reference TRBV7-6 and TRBJ2-1, reads GAGVSQSPRYKVTKRGQDVALRCDPISGHVSLYWYRQALGQGPEFLTYFNYEAQQDKSGLPNDRFSAERPEGSISTLTIQRTEQRDSAMYRCASSFDLGRNEQFFGPGTRLTVL.